The 27 T cell receptor beta chains given below trace back to one sample, sequenced in a study of blood T cell repertoires in COVID-19. Using immunoSEQ multiplex PCR, the repertoire was profiled, and TCRdb retains in-frame clones only, with some absent. The sample consists of about 360,000 clones, around 87% of them appearing once. Input material: peripheral blood. These receptors were collected from a human donor in a cohort sampled during active COVID-19.

This clone has just one count. The J gene is TRBJ1-2, the V gene TRBV7-2, with 8 nucleotides matching TRBD1. V lost 3 bases, J lost 0 bases, and 0 bases stayed unmatched. The CDR3 consists of 14 residues. The germline gives CDR1 SGHTA, CDR2 FQGNSA. CDR3: CASSLDRANYGYTF. The CDR3 nucleotides are TGTGCCAGCAGCTTGGACAGGGCTAACTATGGCTACACCTTC.

This clone was recorded only once. V and J are TRBV7-8 and TRBJ2-7; possibly TRBD2 for D (6 bases). Germline lookup yields CDR1 SGHVS and CDR2 FQNEAQ. The CDR3 runs to 14 residues. V was shortened by 0 bases and J by 1 base, with 7 bases between the two germline ends. The CDR3 DNA reads TGTGCCAGCAGCTTAGCTGGAGGGTCCTACGAGCAGTACTTC. Translating gives CASSLAGGSYEQYF. Using reference TRBV7-8 and TRBJ2-7 for the parts outside the CDR3, the full variable domain is GAGVSQSPRYKVAKRGQDVALRCDPISGHVSLFWYQQALGQGPEFLTYFQNEAQLDKSGLPSDRFFAERPEGSVSTLKIQRTQQEDSAVYLCASSLAGGSYEQYFGPGTRLTVT.

The CDR3 nucleotides read TGTGCCTGGAGTAGCGGGAGGCAGTACTTC. Translated: CAWSSGRQYF. The genes are TRBV30 and TRBJ2-5, with 9 nucleotides matching TRBD2. J was trimmed by 11 bases and V by 2 bases; bases with no gene match: 0. The CDR3 covers 10 residues. Per germline, CDR1 GTSNPN and CDR2 SVGIG (reference sequence).

The CDR3 coding sequence is TGTGCCAGCTCATTGGGCAACTCCAATTCACCCCTCCACTTT. Its protein is CASSLGNSNSPLHF. This chain uses TRBV4-2 with TRBJ1-6; no firm D call. Germline CDR1 and CDR2: LGHNA and YNFKEQ. The CDR3 spans 14 residues. Trimming stripped 8 bases from V and 7 bases from J, with 15 bases between.

The CDR3 bases are TGTGCCAGCAGCTTGGAACGGGGGAGGAATTCACCCCTCCACTTT. This codes for CASSLERGRNSPLHF. V gene TRBV5-5 combines with J gene TRBJ1-6; TRBD1 might be the D (5 bases). The CDR3 covers 15 residues. Looked up from germline, CDR1 is SGHKS and CDR2 is YYEKEE (reference sequence). The V end was cut by 0 bases, the J end by 7 bases, with 11 bases between.

This chain connects TRBV14 to TRBJ2-5; a weak D match, TRBD1 (5 bases). V was trimmed by 3 bases and J by 0 bases, leaving 8 bases between them. The CDR3 is 14 amino acids. Germline assignment: CDR1 SGHDN and CDR2 FVKESK. The CDR3 reads CASSHRAYQETQYF. The CDR3 bases are TGTGCCAGCAGCCACAGGGCGTACCAAGAGACCCAGTACTTC.

V gene TRBV28 combines with J gene TRBJ2-3; D remains ambiguous. CDR3 size: 11 residues. Germline CDR1 is MDHEN and CDR2 is SYDVKM. Trimming shortened V by 8 bases and J by 5 bases, and 8 bases separated the two germline ends. CDR3 nucleotides: TGTGCCAGCGGGCTGGGAGATACGCAGTATTTT. Protein sequence: CASGLGDTQYF.

This chain links TRBV3-1 (or the pseudogene TRBV3-2) with TRBJ1-1, with D possibly TRBD1 on 5 matching bases. Germline V gene data show CDR1 as LGHDT and CDR2 as YNNKEL (reference sequence). The CDR3 length is 17 residues. V shed 4 bases and J shed 1 base, with 19 bases lying between them. The CDR3 coding sequence is TGTGCCAGCAGCCGCCCATCTGGGCAGGGCTCGAACACTGAAGCTTTCTTT. Protein sequence: CASSRPSGQGSNTEAFF.

The genes are TRBV7-8 and TRBJ2-3; 8 nucleotides line up with TRBD1. Germline assignment: CDR1 SGHVS and CDR2 FQNEAQ. The CDR3 covers 14 residues. With V trimmed by 4 bases and J by 5 bases, 5 bases remained unmatched. DNA for the CDR3: TGTGCCAGCAGCTGGACAGGGAACAGAGATACGCAGTATTTT. Amino acid sequence: CASSWTGNRDTQYF. The full variable domain, completed using reference TRBV7-8 and TRBJ2-3, is GAGVSQSPRYKVAKRGQDVALRCDPISGHVSLFWYQQALGQGPEFLTYFQNEAQLDKSGLPSDRFFAERPEGSVSTLKIQRTQQEDSAVYLCASSWTGNRDTQYFGPGTRLTVL.

V gene TRBV19 combines with J gene TRBJ2-7; 8 bases map to TRBD2. CDR3 length: 14 residues. Germline trimming cut 4 bases from V and 2 bases from J; bases unmatched to any gene: 4. Per the germline V gene, CDR1 is LNHDA and CDR2 is SQIVND (reference sequence). The CDR3, as DNA: TGTGCCAGTAGTAACGGACTAGCCGCCTACGAGCAGTACTTC. Its protein product is CASSNGLAAYEQYF.

V usage is TRBV18 and J usage is TRBJ1-2; 12 nucleotides align to TRBD1. J was trimmed by 4 bases and V by 2 bases; bases with no gene match: 11. Germline V gives CDR1 KGHSH, CDR2 LQKENI. The CDR3 consists of 18 residues. The CDR3 coding sequence is TGTGCCAGCTCACCAATTGGGACAGGGGGCGAATTGGGCTATGGCTACACCTTC. It is translated as CASSPIGTGGELGYGYTF.

The V call is TRBV7-7, the J call TRBJ2-5; D uncertain. Trimming left V 2 bases short and J 2 bases short, with 6 bases between. Germline V gene lookup returns CDR1 SSHAT and CDR2 FNYEAQ (reference sequence). The CDR3 consists of 13 residues. The CDR3 sequence: CASSLSIQETQYF. The CDR3 coding sequence is TGTGCCAGCAGCTTATCTATACAAGAGACCCAGTACTTC.

The chain combines TRBV7-2 with TRBJ2-2; TRBD1 aligns across 8 bases. V gave up 5 bases and J gave up 5 bases; unmatched junction bases: 7. The V gene's germline CDR1 is SGHTA and CDR2 FQGNSA. The CDR3 is 15 amino acids. The CDR3 sequence: CASSATGGRTGELFF. The CDR3 region has the DNA TGTGCCAGCAGCGCCACAGGGGGAAGGACCGGGGAGCTGTTTTTT.

This clone was observed a few times. The chain recombines TRBV11-2 with TRBJ1-2, with D possibly matching TRBD1 (5 bases). V was shortened by 5 bases and J by 8 bases, with 12 bases between the two germline ends. CDR1 is SGHAT and CDR2 is FQNNGV in the germline V gene. This CDR3 spans 12 amino acids. As DNA, the CDR3 is TGTGCCAGCAGCCACGGGACTTTGGGCTACACCTTC. Translating gives CASSHGTLGYTF.

This chain uses TRBV19 with TRBJ2-1; 9 bases are a match to TRBD2. Trimming at V came to 5 bases and at J to 0 bases, leaving 5 bases not matched to a gene. The CDR3 consists of 16 residues. CDR1 and CDR2 (germline): LNHDA, SQIVND (reference sequence). CDR3: CASSRGAGGSYNEQFF. DNA for the CDR3: TGTGCCAGTAGTCGCGGAGCGGGGGGCTCCTACAATGAGCAGTTCTTC.

This chain links TRBV11-3 with TRBJ1-1, with TRBD1 identical over 7 bases. The junction had 8 bases not matched to a gene; V was cut back by 5 bases and J by 5 bases. The CDR3 consists of 14 residues. Germline CDR1 SGHNT, CDR2 YENEEA. As DNA, the CDR3 is TGTGCCAGCAGCCCCGGGACAGACCATACTGAAGCTTTCTTT. Amino acid sequence: CASSPGTDHTEAFF.

In this sample, this clone turned up a few times. CDR3 coding DNA: TGTGCCAGCAGTGAGCGGACAGACAATTTGAACACCGGGGAGCTGTTTTTT. Translation: CASSERTDNLNTGELFF. This rearrangement joins TRBV25-1 to TRBJ2-2; possible D gene TRBD1, 6 bases. With 3 bases removed from V and 1 base from J, the gap between germline ends came to 15 bases. Germline V gene sequence: CDR1 MGHDK, CDR2 SYGVNS. The CDR3 is 17 amino acids.

The rearrangement uses TRBV28 and TRBJ2-2, with D possibly matching TRBD2 (6 bases). V gave up 4 bases and J gave up 0 bases, with 12 bases separating them. The germline gives CDR1 MDHEN, CDR2 SYDVKM. The CDR3 consists of 16 residues. The CDR3 here is CASSSGGAANTGELFF. DNA for the CDR3: TGTGCCAGCAGTTCGGGCGGGGCAGCGAACACCGGGGAGCTGTTTTTT.

The chain joins TRBV2 to TRBJ1-1, with D perhaps matching TRBD1 (6 bases). The length of the CDR3 is 15 residues. Germline assignment: CDR1 SNHLY and CDR2 FYNNEI. Between the trimmed V and J ends, which lost 5 bases and 3 bases, there was a span of 16 bases. The chain's CDR3 is CASSRETGRDTEAFF. CDR3 in DNA: TGTGCCAGCAGTAGGGAGACAGGTCGGGACACTGAAGCTTTCTTT.

V and J are TRBV7-9 and TRBJ2-3, with a weak D call TRBD1 (5 bases). With 5 bases removed from V and 4 bases from J, the gap between germline ends came to 10 bases. This CDR3 is 13 amino acids long. Germline V CDR1 and CDR2: SEHNR, FQNEAQ (reference sequence). Here the CDR3 DNA reads TGTGCCAGCAGCCCAGGGCCGTCAGATACGCAGTATTTT. It specifies CASSPGPSDTQYF.

The rearrangement joins TRBV28 to TRBJ2-3, with 8 bases that match TRBD2. CDR1 and CDR2 from the germline V gene are MDHEN and SYDVKM. This CDR3 region has 16 residues. V trimming: 2 bases; J trimming: 2 bases; junction bases outside the gene matches: 6. The DNA of the CDR3 is TGTGCCAGCAGTTTACCGGGACTAGTTACCACAGATACGCAGTATTTT. Translation gives CASSLPGLVTTDTQYF.

A single count supports this clone. The V call is TRBV9, the J call TRBJ2-5, with 10 nucleotides matching TRBD2. Germline CDR1 is SGDLS and CDR2 is YYNGEE. V trimming: 0 bases; J trimming: 5 bases; junction bases outside the gene matches: 10. CDR3 length: 17 residues. The CDR3 DNA is TGTGCCAGCAGCGTAGAGGGTAGCGGGAGGTATCGGGAGACCCAGTACTTC. It codes for CASSVEGSGRYRETQYF.

The CDR3 sequence is CATSIRAPGETQYF. DNA for the CDR3: TGTGCCACCAGCATCAGGGCCCCAGGAGAGACCCAGTACTTC. V gene TRBV15 combines with J gene TRBJ2-5; D is possibly TRBD1 (5 bases). The V end was cut by 4 bases, the J end by 4 bases, with 13 bases between. Germline values: CDR1 LNHNV, CDR2 YYDKDF (reference sequence). The CDR3 is made up of 14 amino acids.

The rearrangement uses TRBV6-5 and TRBJ2-3; D unclear. The CDR3 has 11 residues. The germline CDR1 and CDR2 sequences are MNHEY and SVGAGI. With 8 bases removed from V and 6 bases from J, the gap between germline ends came to 9 bases. The CDR3: CASGPVDTQYF. The DNA of the CDR3 is TGTGCCAGCGGGCCGGTCGATACGCAGTATTTT.

J is TRBJ2-1 and V is TRBV6-2 or TRBV6-3, with 10 bases lining up with TRBD1. Germline CDR1 and CDR2: MNHEY and SVGEGT. V was pared by 5 bases and J by 2 bases, with 3 bases of the junction left unmatched. This CDR3 region has 15 residues. In DNA, the CDR3 is TGTGCCAGCAGTATAGGACAGGGGGCCTACAATGAGCAGTTCTTC. Amino acid sequence: CASSIGQGAYNEQFF.

The sample holds one count of this clone. The chain has TRBV5-3 and TRBJ1-2; D not resolved. TRBV5-3 belongs to the ORF category, with a function that is uncertain. The length of the CDR3 is 18 residues. Trimming pared 0 bases from V and 0 bases from J, leaving 18 bases between. CDR3 coding DNA: TGTGCCAGAAGCTTGGAGAGGGTATGCGGCCTCTCTAACTATGGCTACACCTTC. Protein sequence: CARSLERVCGLSNYGYTF.

The rearrangement joins TRBV29-1 to TRBJ2-5, with unresolved D. CDR3 length: 11 amino acids. Germline V gene data show CDR1 as SQVTM and CDR2 as ANQGSEA. V gave up 4 bases and J gave up 5 bases, with 8 bases separating them. This chain's CDR3 is CSVGSAETQYF. The CDR3 nucleotides read TGCAGCGTTGGAAGCGCGGAGACCCAGTACTTC.